The next 31 T cell receptor beta chains were all read from a single sample in a study of blood T cell repertoires in COVID-19. TCRdb keeps only in-frame clones here, not all; method: immunoSEQ multiplex PCR. The table includes roughly 230,000 clones, approximately 85% detected once. Sequencing was carried out using peripheral blood. The receptor set was obtained from a human donor in a cohort sampled during active COVID-19.

Only a few counts were recorded for this clone. This CDR3 reads CASSTGGIETQYF. CDR3 nucleotide sequence: TGTGCCAGCTCGACAGGGGGCATCGAGACCCAGTACTTC. The chain recombines TRBV5-4 with TRBJ2-5; 10 bases match TRBD1. In germline, CDR1 is SGHNT, CDR2 YYREEE (reference sequence). CDR3 length equals 13 residues. J gave up 5 bases and V 7 bases, and 5 bases lay outside the gene matches.

This clone was seen only once. The chain joins TRBV11-2 to TRBJ2-7, with D perhaps TRBD2 (7 bases). The CDR3 loop spans 16 amino acids. Germline-derived CDR1 and CDR2 are SGHAT and FQNNGV. The germline V and J ends were trimmed by 5 bases and 4 bases, with 21 bases remaining between them. CDR3 sequence: CASSPPRGGGRYEQYF. DNA of the CDR3: TGTGCCAGCAGCCCGCCGCGTGGGGGGGGGCGATACGAGCAGTACTTC.

The chain has TRBV10-3 and TRBJ1-2; D is perhaps TRBD1 (6 bases). V lost 11 bases and J lost 0, with 16 bases in between. The CDR3 contains 14 residues. The germline gives CDR1 ENHRY, CDR2 SYGVKD. The CDR3 spells CASTGILSNYGYTF. The CDR3 DNA reads as TGTGCCTCCACAGGGATCCTATCTAACTATGGCTACACCTTC.

V gene TRBV27 combines with J gene TRBJ2-7; the D gene is possibly TRBD1 (6 bases). Germline assignment: CDR1 MNHEY and CDR2 SMNVEV (reference sequence). The length of the CDR3 is 19 residues. V lost 0 bases and J 9 bases, leaving 30 bases between the germline ends. CDR3 residues: CASSLSGQQDWAHLRGQYF. The CDR3 DNA reads as TGTGCCAGCAGTTTATCGGGGCAACAGGATTGGGCCCATCTCAGGGGGCAGTACTTC.

The chain combines TRBV5-6 with TRBJ1-4; tentative D call: TRBD1 (6 bases). The germline V and J ends were trimmed by 4 bases and 3 bases, with 13 bases remaining between them. CDR3 length: 15 residues. In germline, CDR1 is SGHDT, CDR2 YYEEEE. CDR3 bases: TGTGCCAGCAGCCTATTACAGGGTTCTAATGAAAAACTGTTTTTT. Amino acid sequence: CASSLLQGSNEKLFF.

CDR3 sequence: CASSSPGGPLDEKLFF. The CDR3 DNA follows: TGTGCCAGCAGCTCCCCGGGGGGCCCCTTAGATGAAAAACTGTTTTTT. The chain combines TRBV7-8 with TRBJ1-4, with a tentative D call TRBD1 (6 bases). Germline V CDR1 and CDR2: SGHVS, FQNEAQ. V lost 4 bases and J 6 bases, leaving 18 bases between the germline ends. The CDR3 spans 16 residues.

The rearrangement uses TRBV5-1 and TRBJ1-3, with a tentative D call TRBD1 (5 bases). V shed 3 bases and J shed 3 bases, with 10 bases lying between them. The CDR3 runs to 14 residues. In germline, CDR1 is SGHRS, CDR2 YFSETQ. CDR3 protein: CASSSSGLGNTIYF. The CDR3 DNA is TGCGCCAGCAGCTCCTCAGGGCTTGGAAACACCATATATTTT. The full variable domain, its missing parts supplied by reference TRBV5-1 and TRBJ1-3, is KAGVTQTPRYLIKTRGQQVTLSCSPISGHRSVSWYQQTPGQGLQFLFEYFSETQRNKGNFPGRFSGRQFSNSRSEMNVSTLELGDSALYLCASSSSGLGNTIYFGEGSWLTVV.

The V gene is TRBV14, the J gene TRBJ1-6, with unresolved D. The V end was cut by 0 bases, the J end by 7 bases, with 4 bases between. Per the germline V gene, CDR1 is SGHDN and CDR2 is FVKESK. The CDR3 totals 13 residues. CDR3 loop: CASSQDMNSPLHF. CDR3 nucleotides: TGTGCCAGCAGCCAAGATATGAATTCACCCCTCCACTTT.

This clone was counted once. This chain links TRBV27 with TRBJ2-7, with D tentatively TRBD1 (5 bases). Germline CDR1 MNHEY, CDR2 SMNVEV (reference sequence). Trimming pared 6 bases from V and 0 bases from J, leaving 24 bases between. The CDR3 sequence is 18 residues long. DNA for the CDR3: TGTGCCAGCAGCCTACGGGTACCTCTTGGGGCCAGCTCCTACGAGCAGTACTTC. Translating gives CASSLRVPLGASSYEQYF.

V is TRBV7-9 and J is TRBJ1-5; D is possibly TRBD1 (5 bases). V lost 7 bases to trimming and J lost 5 bases, with 18 bases between them. This CDR3 spans 15 amino acids. Germline CDR1 reads SEHNR; CDR2 reads FQNEAQ (reference sequence). In nucleotides, the CDR3 is TGTGCCAGCACCCCCTGGGGGGAGGCAGATCAGCCCCAGCATTTT. It encodes CASTPWGEADQPQHF.

This sequence joins TRBV5-1 and TRBJ2-1, with a weak D call TRBD1 (5 bases). V dropped 1 base and J dropped 1 base, with 12 bases sitting between them. Germline CDR1 SGHRS, CDR2 YFSETQ. The CDR3 consists of 16 residues. As DNA, the CDR3 is TGCGCCAGCAGCTTGACACAGGTTTCATCCTACAATGAGCAGTTCTTC. Protein: CASSLTQVSSYNEQFF.

The chain carries TRBV14 and TRBJ2-7; TRBD1 might be the D (5 bases). Trimming removed 2 bases from V and 4 bases from J, with 12 bases in between. Germline lookup yields CDR1 SGHDN and CDR2 FVKESK. This CDR3 comprises 14 residues. The CDR3 sequence is CASSQQIDSYEQYF. The CDR3 DNA follows: TGTGCCAGCAGCCAACAAATAGACAGTTACGAGCAGTACTTC.

The CDR3 spells CASTGLAGGEDTQYF. CDR3 in DNA: TGTGCCAGCACCGGACTAGCGGGGGGGGAAGATACGCAGTATTTT. The chain is built from TRBV6-6 and TRBJ2-3; 15 bases are a match to TRBD2. CDR1 is MNHNY, CDR2 SVGAGI, per germline (reference sequence). The CDR3 has 15 amino acids. V shed 7 bases and J 5 bases; nucleotides not matched to a gene: 4.

This clone came up once. This chain links TRBV7-2 with TRBJ2-1; TRBD1 agrees at 7 bases. Germline lookup yields CDR1 SGHTA and CDR2 FQGNSA. Trimming removed 5 bases from V and 4 bases from J; junction bases left unmatched: 5. There are 14 residues in the CDR3. DNA for the CDR3: TGTGCCAGCAGCCTCGGGACAGAGTACAATGAGCAGTTCTTC. It encodes CASSLGTEYNEQFF. The variable domain in full, completed from reference TRBV7-2 and TRBJ2-1, reads GAGVSQSPSNKVTEKGKDVELRCDPISGHTALYWYRQSLGQGLEFLIYFQGNSAPDKSGLPSDRFSAERTGGSVSTLTIQRTQQEDSAVYLCASSLGTEYNEQFFGPGTRLTVL.

The chain combines TRBV2 with TRBJ2-7; 13 nucleotides line up with TRBD2. CDR3 size: 15 residues. The germline V gene has CDR1 SNHLY and CDR2 FYNNEI. The ends lost 10 bases at V and 5 bases at J; junction bases unmatched: 11. The CDR3 DNA reads TGTGCCACCACTAGCGGGGGGGCTATCGGGAACGAGCAGTACTTC. This encodes CATTSGGAIGNEQYF.

This clone was seen more than once but under ten times. This chain joins TRBV3-1 (or the pseudogene TRBV3-2) and TRBJ1-4; D not certain. The CDR3 has 15 residues. CDR1 and CDR2 (germline): LGHDT, YNNKEL (reference sequence). Trimming stripped 1 base from V and 7 bases from J, with 13 bases between. DNA for the CDR3: TGTGCCAGCAGCCAAGTTGTCACATCGGGTGAAAAACTGTTTTTT. The encoded protein is CASSQVVTSGEKLFF.

The rearrangement links TRBV2 to TRBJ2-3; the match to TRBD1 covers 7 bases. CDR1 and CDR2 from the germline V gene are SNHLY and FYNNEI. CDR3 size: 14 residues. V shed 6 bases, J shed 8 bases, and the junction held 11 bases outside the gene matches. The chain's CDR3 is CASRGDRGTGTQYF. CDR3 nucleotide sequence: TGTGCCAGCAGAGGGGACAGAGGGACGGGTACGCAGTATTTT.

This chain uses TRBV2 with TRBJ2-3; D uncertain. V was pared by 2 bases and J by 7 bases, with 7 bases between. Germline V lookup: CDR1 SNHLY, CDR2 FYNNEI. CDR3 length: 12 residues. The CDR3 spells CASSETSNTQYF. In DNA, the CDR3 is TGTGCCAGCAGTGAAACAAGTAATACGCAGTATTTT.

The V call is TRBV28, the J call TRBJ2-7; TRBD1 matches 7 bases. With V trimmed by 6 bases and J by 0 bases, 8 bases remained unmatched. Germline assignment: CDR1 MDHEN and CDR2 SYDVKM. The CDR3 runs 15 residues. The CDR3 region is CASRPRTGGSYEQYF. The CDR3 DNA follows: TGTGCCAGCAGACCTAGGACAGGCGGCTCCTACGAGCAGTACTTC. The variable domain in full, completed from reference TRBV28 and TRBJ2-7, reads DVKVTQSSRYLVKRTGEKVFLECVQDMDHENMFWYRQDPGLGLRLIYFSYDVKMKEKGDIPEGYSVSREKKERFSLILESASTNQTSMYLCASRPRTGGSYEQYFGPGTRLTVT.

This clone was seen a few times. The chain joins TRBV5-6 to TRBJ1-2; D call uncertain. The length of the CDR3 is 12 residues. The V end was cut by 1 base, the J end by 5 bases, with 6 bases between. CDR1 and CDR2 (germline): SGHDT, YYEEEE. CDR3 nucleotides: TGTGCCAGCAGCTTGTCGAGATATGGCTACACCTTC. Its protein product is CASSLSRYGYTF.

The chain couples TRBV24-1 to TRBJ2-1, with a tentative D call TRBD1 (6 bases). CDR1 is KGHDR and CDR2 is SFDVKD in the germline V gene. The CDR3 sequence is 16 residues long. The V gene lost 4 bases and the J gene lost 1 base, with 13 bases spanning the gap. The chain's CDR3 is CATSEPGTTSYNEQFF. In nucleotides, the CDR3 is TGTGCCACCAGTGAACCCGGGACAACATCCTACAATGAGCAGTTCTTC.

The rearrangement links TRBV6-5 to TRBJ2-7, with D unresolved. The V end was cut by 6 bases, the J end by 3 bases, with 18 bases between. This CDR3 comprises 15 residues. The germline V gene has CDR1 MNHEY and CDR2 SVGAGI. The CDR3 nucleotides are TGTGCCAGCAGAATGACCGTGGAGCAGTTCTACGAGCAGTACTTC. Its translation: CASRMTVEQFYEQYF.

CDR3 sequence (DNA): TGCACCAGCAGCCAAAAAAAGCGGGAGGGCAGGGGCGAGCAGTACTTC. It yields the protein CTSSQKKREGRGEQYF. V usage is TRBV1 and J usage is TRBJ2-7; the table's TRBD2 call for D was not verified on the DNA. TRBV1 is an annotated pseudogene. This CDR3 is built from 16 residues.

J is TRBJ2-7 and V is TRBV3-1 (or the pseudogene TRBV3-2); tentatively, D is TRBD2 (5 bases). CDR1 and CDR2 from the germline V gene are LGHDT and YNNKEL (reference sequence). This CDR3 spans 14 amino acids. Trimming cost V 0 bases and J 3 bases, with 9 bases left between them. In nucleotides, the CDR3 is TGTGCCAGCAGCCAAGACAGGACTCTCTACGAGCAGTACTTC. Translated, it gives CASSQDRTLYEQYF.

V and J are TRBV2 and TRBJ2-1; 9 nucleotides match TRBD1. Per the germline V gene, CDR1 is SNHLY and CDR2 is FYNNEI. CDR3 length: 15 residues. Trimming cost V 7 bases and J 6 bases; bases outside gene matches: 10. The CDR3, as DNA: TGTGCCAGCAAGAGGTGGACAGGGGAGGGCAATGAGCAGTTCTTC. Its translation is CASKRWTGEGNEQFF.

The rearrangement joins TRBV6-4 to TRBJ1-5, with 7 bases matching TRBD1. The V segment lost 8 bases and the J segment 0 bases; nucleotides outside the gene matches: 16. Germline CDR1 and CDR2: MRHNA and SNTAGT. The CDR3 is 18 amino acids. The CDR3 spells CASGWTPTGADSNQPQHF. The CDR3 nucleotides are TGTGCCAGCGGATGGACCCCTACAGGGGCGGATAGCAATCAGCCCCAGCATTTT.

J is TRBJ2-7 and V is TRBV27, with 8 bases identical to TRBD2. The trim removed 5 bases at V and 4 bases at J, leaving 7 bases unmatched. CDR1 and CDR2 (germline): MNHEY, SMNVEV (reference sequence). The CDR3 extends over 14 amino acids. The CDR3 sequence is CASSPPPGGYEQYF. CDR3 sequence (DNA): TGTGCCAGCAGTCCACCGCCGGGGGGGTACGAGCAGTACTTC.

The chain is built from TRBV6-5 and TRBJ2-7; a possible D gene is TRBD1 (5 bases). Per germline, CDR1 MNHEY and CDR2 SVGAGI. The CDR3 extends over 12 amino acids. Deletions cut 10 bases from V and 3 bases from J, with 13 bases between. The CDR3 spells CAIWTPLYEQYF. DNA for the CDR3: TGTGCCATTTGGACACCCCTCTACGAGCAGTACTTC.

The chain couples TRBV7-9 to TRBJ2-3; 9 bases match TRBD2. Per the germline V gene, CDR1 is SEHNR and CDR2 is FQNEAQ (reference sequence). CDR3 length: 16 amino acids. The V gene end was trimmed by 1 base and the J gene end by 2 bases; junction bases not matched to a gene: 4. CDR3 protein: CASSLDVAGDTDTQYF. The CDR3 bases are TGTGCCAGCAGCTTAGACGTAGCGGGGGACACAGATACGCAGTATTTT.

This CDR3 is CASSLLGGTNIQYF. CDR3 bases: TGTGCCAGCAGTTTATTAGGGGGTACAAACATTCAGTACTTC. This chain connects TRBV27 to TRBJ2-4; weak D call: TRBD1 (6 bases). There are 14 residues in the CDR3. The ends were cut back, 1 base at V and 6 bases at J, with 10 bases in the middle. Germline lookup yields CDR1 MNHEY and CDR2 SMNVEV (reference sequence).

This clone was picked up one time. V usage is TRBV4-3 and J usage is TRBJ2-2; possibly TRBD1 for D (6 bases). This CDR3 is built from 14 residues. Trimming removed 1 base from V and 3 bases from J, with 6 bases in between. The germline CDR1 and CDR2 sequences are LGHNA and YSLEER. CDR3 coding DNA: TGCGCCAGCAGCCAAGGGACAGACACCGGGGAGCTGTTTTTT. Translated, it gives CASSQGTDTGELFF.